The clone carrying this T cell receptor (beta chain) was picked up one time. Its antigen is unidentified. The data belong to a study of regulatory T cells. Study findings and constraints: Regulatory T cells showed the strongest V-J pair restriction and V/J gene skewing among patient repertoires. Roughly tenfold fewer unique productive TRB reads came from patient Treg samples versus control samples. In CD3G deficiency, regulatory T cells had lower Shannon diversity than autologous conventional CD4+ and control regulatory cells.

CD4+ cells were sorted into CD25-high CD127-low regulatory cells and CD25-low CD127-high conventional cells. Germline V gives CDR1 MDHEN, CDR2 SYDVKM. This CDR3 spans 12 amino acids. The PCR used 52 TRBV and 13 TRBJ primers. The method was immunoSEQ multiplex PCR; TCRdb's version includes in-frame clones alone and lacks a portion of them. This sample has about 6,100 clones, with approximately 90% found just once. Sample: CD4+ Tregs sorted from blood. The chain links TRBV28 to TRBJ2-5, with D unclear. Gene TRBJ2-7 matches the end of the DNA better, so the J call may be wrong. This sequence was found in a young adult with CD3G deficiency. The CDR3 loop reads CASSFGVDEQYF. In DNA, the CDR3 is TGTGCCAGCAGTTTCGGCGTGGACGAGCAGTACTTC.